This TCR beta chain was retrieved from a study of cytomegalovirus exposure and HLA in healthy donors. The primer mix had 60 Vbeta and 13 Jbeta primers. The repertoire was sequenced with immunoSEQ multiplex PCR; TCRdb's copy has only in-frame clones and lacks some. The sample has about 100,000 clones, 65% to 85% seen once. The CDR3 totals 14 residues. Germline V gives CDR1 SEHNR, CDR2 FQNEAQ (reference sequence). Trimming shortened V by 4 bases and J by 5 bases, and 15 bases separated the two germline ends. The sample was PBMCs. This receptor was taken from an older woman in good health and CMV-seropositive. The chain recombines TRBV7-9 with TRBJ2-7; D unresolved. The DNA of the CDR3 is TGTGCCAGCAGCTCATTTGCGTATTTGCACGAGCAGTACTTC. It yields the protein CASSSFAYLHEQYF.